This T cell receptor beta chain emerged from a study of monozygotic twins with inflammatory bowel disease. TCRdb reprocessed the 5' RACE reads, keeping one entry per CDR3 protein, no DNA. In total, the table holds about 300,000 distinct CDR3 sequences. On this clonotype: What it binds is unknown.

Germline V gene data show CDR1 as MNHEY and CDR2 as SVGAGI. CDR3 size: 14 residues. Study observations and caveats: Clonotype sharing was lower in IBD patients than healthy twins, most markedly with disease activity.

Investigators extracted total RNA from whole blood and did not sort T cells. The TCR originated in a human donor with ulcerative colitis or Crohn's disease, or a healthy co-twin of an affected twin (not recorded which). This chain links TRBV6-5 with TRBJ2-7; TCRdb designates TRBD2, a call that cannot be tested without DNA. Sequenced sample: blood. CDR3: CASSYAGLGYEQYF.